One sample yielded the 24 T cell receptor beta chains listed below, sequenced in a study of CD8+CD57+ T cells in acquired aplastic anemia. Template material for TCR beta VDJ and CDR3 profiling consisted of genomic DNA. MiXCR was run by TCRdb on the reads, yielding one entry per CDR3 protein. The data hold some 410,000 distinct CDR3 sequences, with about two thirds observed a single time. Input material: sorted CD4+, CD8+, or CD8+CD57+ T cells (not recorded which) from PBMCs. Receptors originate from a human donor in good health, serving as a control.

A single count supports this clonotype. This rearrangement joins TRBV20-1 to TRBJ2-5, with 8 positions matching TRBD1. J gave up 9 bases and V 3 bases, and 3 bases lay outside the gene matches. From germline, CDR1 is DFQATT and CDR2 SNEGSKA (reference sequence). CDR3 size: 11 residues. CDR3 in amino acids: CSARDRAPQYF. For the CDR3, the DNA is TGCAGTGCTAGGGACAGGGCACCCCAGTACTTC.

In its sample, this clonotype was seen once. Relative to the germline gene, one junction end is altered; a read error may explain this. The V call is TRBV7-4, the J call TRBJ1-4; D is undetermined. The CDR3 has 14 residues. Germline V gene data show CDR1 as SGHVT and CDR2 as SQSDAQ. CDR3 coding DNA: TGTGCCACCAGCAGAAGTCGTTTGCATGAAAAACTGTTTTTT. Residues: CATSRSRLHEKLFF.

About this clonotype itself: A read error may produce the germline difference seen at one junction end. The rearrangement uses TRBV11-1 and TRBJ2-5; perhaps TRBD2 as D (6 bases). Per the germline V gene, CDR1 is SGHAT and CDR2 is FQDESV (reference sequence). This CDR3 has 15 amino acids. Here the CDR3 reads CASSFPGGNQETQYF. For the CDR3, the DNA is TGCGCCAGCAGCTTTCCGGGCGGGAACCAAGAGACCCAGTACTTC.

A remark on this clonotype: This is likely a read error, given that the CDR3 carries no conserved phenylalanine or tryptophan at its end. Because the CDR3's place on the DNA is in doubt, the DNA is left out and the CDR3 is given as listed by TCRdb. The chain uses TRBV7-3 and TRBJ2-2. Germline lookup yields CDR1 SGHTA and CDR2 FQGTGA. The CDR3 region is 13 residues in length, termini included. CDR3 sequence: CASSITRSGNLFS.

This clonotype was seen many times. The J gene is TRBJ1-1, the V gene TRBV29-1, with no clear D. The CDR3 is 13 residues long. Germline V gene lookup returns CDR1 SQVTM and CDR2 ANQGSEA. Trimming took 4 bases from V and 3 from J, leaving 12 bases between them. The CDR3 DNA sequence: TGCAGCGTTGTATCGGCACAATACACTGAAGCTTTCTTT. Translation gives CSVVSAQYTEAFF.

This clonotype was counted ten times or more. The V call is TRBV6-5, the J call TRBJ1-2; 7 bases align to TRBD1. Germline values: CDR1 MNHEY, CDR2 SVGAGI. There are 13 residues in the CDR3. V was clipped by 6 bases and J by 5 bases; unmatched bases: 6. CDR3: CASRRGQDYGYTF. CDR3 in DNA: TGTGCCAGCAGAAGGGGGCAGGATTATGGCTACACCTTC.

The CDR3 sequence is CASSGGTTSEKLFF. The CDR3 coding sequence is TGTGCCAGCAGTGGCGGGACCACCAGTGAAAAACTGTTTTTT. The chain carries TRBV2 and TRBJ1-4; a weak D match, TRBD1 (5 bases). The length of the CDR3 is 14 residues. Germline CDR1 is SNHLY and CDR2 is FYNNEI. Trimming cost V 4 bases and J 7 bases, with 13 bases left between them.

For this clonotype: A read error may produce the germline difference seen at one junction end. This chain links TRBV7-2 with TRBJ2-3, with no clear D. The CDR3 covers 14 residues. The germline V gene encodes CDR1 SGHTA and CDR2 FQGNSA. The CDR3 loop is CASSPNNEQFFGPF. Here the CDR3 DNA reads TGTGCCAGCAGCCCCAACAATGAGCAGTTTTTCGGGCCATTT. Using reference TRBV7-2 and TRBJ2-3 for the parts outside the CDR3, the full variable domain is GAGVSQSPSNKVTEKGKDVELRCDPISGHTALYWYRQSLGQGLEFLIYFQGNSAPDKSGLPSDRFSAERTGGSVSTLTIQRTQQEDSAVYLCASSPNNEQFFGPFGPGTRLTVL.

The J gene is TRBJ1-5, the V gene TRBV15; D might be TRBD1 (5 bases). The CDR3 contains 15 residues. V was cut by 2 bases and J by 11 bases, with 19 bases left in between. Germline lookup yields CDR1 LNHNV and CDR2 YYDKDF (reference sequence). CDR3 protein: CATSRSNGALPAQHF. CDR3 DNA sequence: TGTGCCACCAGCAGATCCAACGGGGCCCTTCCGGCCCAGCATTTT.

The rearrangement uses TRBV29-1 and TRBJ2-3; D is possibly TRBD2 (6 bases). V lost 2 bases and J 6 bases, leaving 12 bases between the germline ends. CDR3 size: 13 residues. CDR1 and CDR2 (germline): SQVTM, ANQGSEA. The CDR3 DNA is TGCAGCGTTGAAAAGGACTACCCCGATACGCAGTATTTT. It codes for CSVEKDYPDTQYF.

V is TRBV11-2 and J is TRBJ1-3; TRBD1 matches 9 bases. This CDR3 is built from 16 residues. Losses at the gene ends were 9 bases for V and 0 bases for J; bases not matched to a gene: 9. Germline V gene lookup returns CDR1 SGHAT and CDR2 FQNNGV. The CDR3 sequence: CASSATGGNSGNTIYF. CDR3 sequence (DNA): TGTGCCAGTAGCGCCACAGGGGGCAACTCTGGAAACACCATATATTTT.

This clonotype was recorded only once. CDR3: CASSPGFDSPPDVFF. As DNA, the CDR3 is TGTGCCAGCAGCCCCGGGTTTGATTCACCCCCTGACGTTTTCTTT. V and J are TRBV7-6 and TRBJ1-1; D not resolved. This CDR3 spans 15 amino acids. V dropped 5 bases and J dropped 13 bases, with 26 bases sitting between them. Germline values: CDR1 SGHVS, CDR2 FNYEAQ. The full variable domain, completed using reference TRBV7-6 and TRBJ1-1, is GAGVSQSPRYKVTKRGQDVALRCDPISGHVSLYWYRQALGQGPEFLTYFNYEAQQDKSGLPNDRFSAERPEGSISTLTIQRTEQRDSAMYRCASSPGFDSPPDVFFGQGTRLTVV.

With regard to this clonotype: Without the conserved terminal phenylalanine or tryptophan, this CDR3 likely stems from a read error. The limits of the CDR3 on the DNA are not certain, so only TCRdb's listed CDR3 is given. This rearrangement joins TRBV7-2 to TRBJ2-7; the table calls TRBD1, which could not be checked here. The CDR3 adds up to 13 amino acids, both ends counted. Germline V gene lookup returns CDR1 SGHTA and CDR2 FQGNSA. The CDR3: CASSFLDQPQQFG.

V usage is TRBV10-3 and J usage is TRBJ2-2, with 7 positions matching TRBD2. Trimming took 4 bases from V and 6 from J; bases not matched to a gene: 8. CDR1 and CDR2 (germline): ENHRY, SYGVKD. This CDR3 has 15 residues. The CDR3 DNA follows: TGTGCCATCAGTGGTCGATCGGGGGGATCCGGGGAGCTGTTTTTT. Its translation: CAISGRSGGSGELFF.

Written as DNA, the CDR3 is TGTGCCAGCAGCTTTACAGGGTCAAGCGAGCAGTACTTC. Encoded protein: CASSFTGSSEQYF. This chain joins TRBV19 and TRBJ2-7; perhaps TRBD1 as D (6 bases). The CDR3 is 13 residues long. The germline gives CDR1 LNHDA, CDR2 SQIVND (reference sequence). V lost 9 bases and J lost 6, with 18 bases in between.

The genes are TRBV29-1 and TRBJ1-1, with D hard to call. Germline assignment: CDR1 SQVTM and CDR2 ANQGSEA. V was trimmed by 6 bases and J by 2 bases, leaving 13 bases between them. CDR3 length equals 13 residues. CDR3 amino acids: CSVTQDRNTEAFF. The CDR3 bases are TGCAGCGTCACCCAGGACCGAAACACTGAAGCTTTCTTT.

The CDR3 DNA sequence: TGTGCCAGCAGCTCGGGAGGGGGCCTCAGCACAAATACGTACTTC. Translating it yields CASSSGGGLSTNTYF. The rearrangement joins TRBV7-3 to TRBJ2-5; D might be TRBD2 (8 bases). The CDR3 runs 15 residues. V was cut by 4 bases and J by 13 bases, with 25 bases left in between. CDR1 and CDR2 from the germline V gene are SGHTA and FQGTGA. Using reference TRBV7-3 and TRBJ2-5 for the parts outside the CDR3, the full variable domain is GAGVSQTPSNKVTEKGKYVELRCDPISGHTALYWYRQSLGQGPEFLIYFQGTGAADDSGLPNDRFFAVRPEGSVSTLKIQRTERGDSAVYLCASSSGGGLSTNTYFGPGTRLLVL.

This clonotype was counted at least ten times. This sequence joins TRBV12-3 or TRBV12-4 and TRBJ2-5; 12 bases fit TRBD2. The CDR3 extends over 18 amino acids. Trimming at V came to 6 bases and at J to 4 bases, leaving 15 bases not matched to a gene. In DNA form, the CDR3 reads TGTGCCAGCAGCCTAAGGGCTAGCGGGGGGGGGGCAAGAGAGACCCAGTACTTC. It is translated as CASSLRASGGGARETQYF.

To note about this clonotype: It is likely a read error, because the conserved phenylalanine at the end of the CDR3 is missing. The limits of the CDR3 on the DNA are not certain, so only TCRdb's listed CDR3 is given. This chain links TRBV20-1 with TRBJ1-1; TRBD1 is the table's D call and was not checked against the DNA. The CDR3 region is 10 residues in length, termini included. The germline V gene has CDR1 DFQATT and CDR2 SNEGSKA (reference sequence). CDR3 protein: CSARPGHRYV.

In the case of this clonotype: Compared with germline, one end of the junction differs, possibly owing to a read error. The rearrangement uses TRBV7-2 and TRBJ1-6; D might be TRBD1 (5 bases). CDR3 size: 15 residues. Germline CDR1 is SGHTA and CDR2 is FQGNSA. CDR3 nucleotide sequence: TGTGCCAGCAGCTTGGCTAGAGGGGTGGGTTACCCCCGCCACTTT. Translating it yields CASSLARGVGYPRHF.

The chain uses TRBV5-5 and TRBJ1-1; D is unclear. Per the germline V gene, CDR1 is SGHKS and CDR2 is YYEKEE (reference sequence). There are 16 residues in the CDR3. Between the trimmed V and J ends, which lost 0 bases and 1 base, there was a span of 13 bases. This chain's CDR3 is CASSLDKSLSNTEAFF. The CDR3 bases are TGTGCCAGCAGCTTGGATAAGTCGCTATCGAACACTGAAGCTTTCTTT.

This clonotype was counted only a few times. This sequence joins TRBV2 and TRBJ2-1; 10 bases agree with TRBD1. The germline gives CDR1 SNHLY, CDR2 FYNNEI. This CDR3 has 14 residues. V shed 10 bases and J 4 bases; nucleotides not matched to a gene: 7. CDR3 nucleotides: TGTGCCACCCGCCGGGACAGGGGTTACAATGAGCAGTTCTTC. Its protein product is CATRRDRGYNEQFF. Together with reference TRBV2 and TRBJ2-1, the CDR3 gives the full variable domain: EPEVTQTPSHQVTQMGQEVILRCVPISNHLYFYWYRQILGQKVEFLVSFYNNEISEKSEIFDDQFSVERPDGSNFTLKIRSTKLEDSAMYFCATRRDRGYNEQFFGPGTRLTVL.

On this clonotype itself: Since no conserved phenylalanine or tryptophan closes the CDR3, a read error is the likely cause. Because the CDR3's place on the DNA is in doubt, the DNA is left out and the CDR3 is given as listed by TCRdb. The V gene is TRBV5-5, the J gene TRBJ1-3; TRBD1 is taken as the D call from the table, unchecked against the DNA. The V gene's germline CDR1 is SGHKS and CDR2 YYEKEE (reference sequence). Both ends counted, the CDR3 spans 8 residues. CDR3 sequence: CASWVATV.

J is TRBJ2-2 and V is TRBV9; unclear D gene. This CDR3 comprises 14 residues. Germline CDR1 is SGDLS and CDR2 is YYNGEE. Trimming removed 4 bases at V and 6 bases at J, with 13 bases between. The CDR3 bases are TGTGCCAGCAGCCCTTACTGGAGAGCCGGGGAGCTGTTTTTT. Translated: CASSPYWRAGELFF.